This T cell receptor beta chain came from a study of shared clonotypes between healthy human individuals. The wider study: Each donor had three CD4 naive, three CD4 memory, two CD8 naive and one CD8 memory plate.

Study-level findings and limits: Relative to their counterparts shared across all four donors, non-shared clonotypes exhibited diminished generation probabilities. Sampling was confined to blood; repertoires within tissues likely differ.

A CD45RA+ naive subset and a CD45RA-negative memory subset were split from CD4+ cells. Points on this clone: Its target is unknown.

The CDR3 runs 16 residues. Germline CDR1 reads SGHRS; CDR2 reads YFSETQ. Trimming removed 4 bases at V and 0 bases at J, with 15 bases between. Only in-frame clones appear in the TCRdb table, and some are missing; sequencing was by immunoSEQ multiplex PCR. The sample records 1,400,000 or so clones, approximately 98.5% being singletons. The clonotype originates from a man younger than 45 in good health. V and J are TRBV5-1 and TRBJ2-3, with D uncertain. Sequenced: naive CD4+ T cells sorted from blood. The sample's subset: CD45RA+ positively selected. The CDR3 here is CASSPESSQSTDTQYF. The CDR3 coding sequence is TGCGCCAGCAGCCCTGAAAGTAGCCAGAGCACAGATACGCAGTATTTT.